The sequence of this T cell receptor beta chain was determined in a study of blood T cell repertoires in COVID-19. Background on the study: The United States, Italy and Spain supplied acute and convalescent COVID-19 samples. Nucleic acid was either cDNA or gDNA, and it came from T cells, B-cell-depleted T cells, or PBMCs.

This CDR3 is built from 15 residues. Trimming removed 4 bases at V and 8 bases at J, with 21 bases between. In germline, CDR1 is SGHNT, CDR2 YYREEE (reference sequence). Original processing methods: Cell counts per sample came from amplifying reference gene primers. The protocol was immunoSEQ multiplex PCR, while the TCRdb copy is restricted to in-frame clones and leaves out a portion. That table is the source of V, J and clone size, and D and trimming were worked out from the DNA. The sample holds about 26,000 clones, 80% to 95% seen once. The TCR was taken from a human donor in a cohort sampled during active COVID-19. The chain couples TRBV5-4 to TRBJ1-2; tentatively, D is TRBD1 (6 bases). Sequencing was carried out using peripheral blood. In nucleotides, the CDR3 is TGTGCCAGCAGCACCCGGACAGTCACACTCGGGGGCTACACCTTC. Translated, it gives CASSTRTVTLGGYTF.